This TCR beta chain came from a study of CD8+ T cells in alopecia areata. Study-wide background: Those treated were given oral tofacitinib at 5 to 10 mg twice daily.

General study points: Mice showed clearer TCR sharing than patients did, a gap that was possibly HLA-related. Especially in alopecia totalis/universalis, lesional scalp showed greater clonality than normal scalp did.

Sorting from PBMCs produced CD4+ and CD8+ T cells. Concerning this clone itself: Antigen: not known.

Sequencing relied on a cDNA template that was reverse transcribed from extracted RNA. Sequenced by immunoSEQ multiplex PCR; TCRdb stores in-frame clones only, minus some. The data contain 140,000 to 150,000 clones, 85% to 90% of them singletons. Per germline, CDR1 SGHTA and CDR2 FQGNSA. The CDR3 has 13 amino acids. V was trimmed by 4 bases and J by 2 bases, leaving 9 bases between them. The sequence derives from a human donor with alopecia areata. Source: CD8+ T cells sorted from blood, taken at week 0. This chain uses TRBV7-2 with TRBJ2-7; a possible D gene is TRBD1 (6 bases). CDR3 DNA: TGTGCCAGCAGCTCGGACAGTACCTACGAGCAGTACTTC. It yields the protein CASSSDSTYEQYF. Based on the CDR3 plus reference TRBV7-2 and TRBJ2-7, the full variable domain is GAGVSQSPSNKVTEKGKDVELRCDPISGHTALYWYRQSLGQGLEFLIYFQGNSAPDKSGLPSDRFSAERTGGSVSTLTIQRTQQEDSAVYLCASSSDSTYEQYFGPGTRLTVT.